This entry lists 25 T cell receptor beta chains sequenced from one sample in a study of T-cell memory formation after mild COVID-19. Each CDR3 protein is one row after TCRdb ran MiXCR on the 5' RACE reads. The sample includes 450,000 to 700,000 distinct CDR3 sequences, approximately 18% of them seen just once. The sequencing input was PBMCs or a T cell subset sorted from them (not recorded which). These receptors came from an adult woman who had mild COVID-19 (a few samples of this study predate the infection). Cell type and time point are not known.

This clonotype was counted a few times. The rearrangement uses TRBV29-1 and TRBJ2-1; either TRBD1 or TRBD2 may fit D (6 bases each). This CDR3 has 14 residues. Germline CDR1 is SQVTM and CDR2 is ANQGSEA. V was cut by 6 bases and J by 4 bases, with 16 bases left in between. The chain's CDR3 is CSVSWGAGYNEQFF. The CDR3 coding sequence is TGCAGCGTCTCGTGGGGGGCGGGATACAATGAGCAGTTCTTC.

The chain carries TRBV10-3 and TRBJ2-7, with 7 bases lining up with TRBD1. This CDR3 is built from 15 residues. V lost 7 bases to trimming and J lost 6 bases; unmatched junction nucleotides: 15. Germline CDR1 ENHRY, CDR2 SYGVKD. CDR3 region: CAITQGEQGRSEQYF. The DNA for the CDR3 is TGTGCCATCACCCAGGGGGAACAGGGGCGCAGCGAGCAGTACTTC.

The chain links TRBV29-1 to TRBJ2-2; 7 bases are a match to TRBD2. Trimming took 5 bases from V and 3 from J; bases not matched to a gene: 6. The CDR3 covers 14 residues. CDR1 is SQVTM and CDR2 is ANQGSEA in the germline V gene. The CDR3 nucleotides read TGCAGCGTTATTGGGGGGGTTGACACCGGGGAGCTGTTTTTT. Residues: CSVIGGVDTGELFF.

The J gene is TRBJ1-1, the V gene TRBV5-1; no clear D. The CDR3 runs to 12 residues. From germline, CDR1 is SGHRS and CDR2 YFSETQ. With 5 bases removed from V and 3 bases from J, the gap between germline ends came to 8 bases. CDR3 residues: CASRRGDTEAFF. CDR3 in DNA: TGCGCCAGCAGACGCGGGGACACTGAAGCTTTCTTT. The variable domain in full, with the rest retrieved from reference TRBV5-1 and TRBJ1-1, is KAGVTQTPRYLIKTRGQQVTLSCSPISGHRSVSWYQQTPGQGLQFLFEYFSETQRNKGNFPGRFSGRQFSNSRSEMNVSTLELGDSALYLCASRRGDTEAFFGQGTRLTVV.

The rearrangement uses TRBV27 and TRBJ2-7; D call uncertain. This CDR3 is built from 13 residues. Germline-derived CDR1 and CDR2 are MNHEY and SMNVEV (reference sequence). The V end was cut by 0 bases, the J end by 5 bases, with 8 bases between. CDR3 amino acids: CASSLSWVDEQYF. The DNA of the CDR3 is TGTGCCAGCAGTTTATCGTGGGTGGACGAGCAGTACTTC.

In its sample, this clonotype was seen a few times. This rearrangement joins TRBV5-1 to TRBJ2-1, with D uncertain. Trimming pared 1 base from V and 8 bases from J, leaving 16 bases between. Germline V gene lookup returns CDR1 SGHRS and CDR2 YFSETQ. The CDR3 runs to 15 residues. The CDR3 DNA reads TGCGCCAGCAGCTTGTGGTCTAGTGGGTCCCATGAGCAGTTCTTC. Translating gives CASSLWSSGSHEQFF.

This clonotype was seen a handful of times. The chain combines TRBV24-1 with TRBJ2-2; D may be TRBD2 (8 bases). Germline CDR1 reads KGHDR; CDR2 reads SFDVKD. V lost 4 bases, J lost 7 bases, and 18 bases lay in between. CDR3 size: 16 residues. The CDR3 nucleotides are TGTGCCACCAGTGACCCCCGGGAGGGGGCTAACGGGGAGCTGTTTTTT. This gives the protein CATSDPREGANGELFF.

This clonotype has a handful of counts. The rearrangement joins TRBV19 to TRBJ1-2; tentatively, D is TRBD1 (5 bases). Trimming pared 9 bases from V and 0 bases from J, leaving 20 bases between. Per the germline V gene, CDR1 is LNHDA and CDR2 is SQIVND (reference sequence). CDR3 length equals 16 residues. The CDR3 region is CASRPLVRDPNYGYTF. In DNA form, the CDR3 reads TGTGCCAGCCGTCCATTGGTTAGGGACCCTAACTATGGCTACACCTTC.

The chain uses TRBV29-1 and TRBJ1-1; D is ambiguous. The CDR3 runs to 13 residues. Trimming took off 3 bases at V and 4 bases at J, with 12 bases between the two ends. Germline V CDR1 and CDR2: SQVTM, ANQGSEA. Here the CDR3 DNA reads TGCAGCGTTGAGGTTGGGGTATTCACTGAAGCTTTCTTT. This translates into CSVEVGVFTEAFF.

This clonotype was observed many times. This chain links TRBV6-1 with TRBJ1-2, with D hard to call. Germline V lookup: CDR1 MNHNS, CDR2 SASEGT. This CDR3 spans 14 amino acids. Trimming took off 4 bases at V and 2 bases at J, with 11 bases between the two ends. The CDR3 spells CASSARAVNYGYTF. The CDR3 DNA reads TGTGCCAGCAGTGCCCGGGCCGTGAACTATGGCTACACCTTC.

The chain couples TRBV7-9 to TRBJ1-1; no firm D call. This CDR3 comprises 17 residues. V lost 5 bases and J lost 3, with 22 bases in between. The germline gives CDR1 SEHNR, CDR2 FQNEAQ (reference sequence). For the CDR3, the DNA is TGTGCCAGCAGCCTCGGGGTTACAGCTCCTGAAGACACTGAAGCTTTCTTT. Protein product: CASSLGVTAPEDTEAFF.

The CDR3 nucleotides are TGTGCCAGCAGCGCCGGGACAGGGGGTTTTACTGGAAACACCATATATTTT. Amino acids: CASSAGTGGFTGNTIYF. The chain carries TRBV9 and TRBJ1-3, with 11 bases that match TRBD1. The germline gives CDR1 SGDLS, CDR2 YYNGEE. V lost 3 bases and J lost 2; bases outside the gene matches: 7. The CDR3 extends over 17 amino acids.

CDR3 coding DNA: TGTGCCAGCAGTTTAACGGGCCTTTCGAACACCGGGGAGCTGTTTTTT. This translates into CASSLTGLSNTGELFF. The rearrangement links TRBV27 to TRBJ2-2; no firm D call. Germline assignment: CDR1 MNHEY and CDR2 SMNVEV (reference sequence). V was pared by 2 bases and J by 0 bases, with 10 bases between. The CDR3 covers 16 residues.

The CDR3 sequence is CASSLRGGTTEAFF. DNA for the CDR3: TGTGCCAGCAGCTTAAGAGGGGGCACCACTGAAGCTTTCTTT. The rearrangement joins TRBV7-2 to TRBJ1-1, with 7 bases aligning to TRBD1. Germline trimming cut 2 bases from V and 4 bases from J; bases unmatched to any gene: 4. Germline V CDR1 and CDR2: SGHTA, FQGNSA. The CDR3 is made up of 14 amino acids. The variable domain in full, with the rest retrieved from reference TRBV7-2 and TRBJ1-1, is GAGVSQSPSNKVTEKGKDVELRCDPISGHTALYWYRQSLGQGLEFLIYFQGNSAPDKSGLPSDRFSAERTGGSVSTLTIQRTQQEDSAVYLCASSLRGGTTEAFFGQGTRLTVV.

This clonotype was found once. The CDR3 nucleotides read TGTGCCAGCAGTGCTCGACAGGTTTCGGAAAAACTGTTTTTT. Its protein product is CASSARQVSEKLFF. This chain uses TRBV6-2 or TRBV6-3 with TRBJ1-4, with a tentative D call TRBD1 (6 bases). This CDR3 contains 14 residues. Trimming removed 5 bases at V and 8 bases at J, with 15 bases between. Germline V lookup: CDR1 MNHEY, CDR2 SVGEGT.

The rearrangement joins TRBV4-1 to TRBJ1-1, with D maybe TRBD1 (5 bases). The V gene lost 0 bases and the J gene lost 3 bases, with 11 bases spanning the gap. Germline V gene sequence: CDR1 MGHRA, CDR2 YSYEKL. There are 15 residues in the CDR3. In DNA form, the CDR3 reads TGCGCCAGCAGCCAAGATATCCGGGGGGACACTGAAGCTTTCTTT. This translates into CASSQDIRGDTEAFF.

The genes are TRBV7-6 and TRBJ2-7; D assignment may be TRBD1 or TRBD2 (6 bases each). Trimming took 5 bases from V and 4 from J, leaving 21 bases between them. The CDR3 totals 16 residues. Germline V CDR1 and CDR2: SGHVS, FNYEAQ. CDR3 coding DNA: TGTGCCAGCAGCCTAGGAGGGGGGTTCGGGACATACGAGCAGTACTTC. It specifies CASSLGGGFGTYEQYF.

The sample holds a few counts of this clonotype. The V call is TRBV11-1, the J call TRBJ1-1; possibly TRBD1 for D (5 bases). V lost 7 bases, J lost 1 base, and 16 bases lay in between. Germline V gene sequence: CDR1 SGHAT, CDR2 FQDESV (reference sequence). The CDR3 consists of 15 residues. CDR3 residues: CASTVLGAGNTEAFF. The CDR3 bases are TGTGCCAGCACCGTATTAGGGGCGGGGAACACTGAAGCTTTCTTT.

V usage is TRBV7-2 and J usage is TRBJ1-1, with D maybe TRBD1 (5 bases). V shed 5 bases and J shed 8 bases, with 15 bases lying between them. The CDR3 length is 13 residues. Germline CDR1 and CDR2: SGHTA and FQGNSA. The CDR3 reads CASSNRPREEAFF. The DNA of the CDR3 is TGTGCCAGCAGCAATCGGCCCAGGGAAGAAGCTTTCTTT.

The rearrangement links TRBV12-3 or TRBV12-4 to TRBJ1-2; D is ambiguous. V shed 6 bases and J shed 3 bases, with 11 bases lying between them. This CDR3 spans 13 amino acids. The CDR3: CASRADTHYGYTF. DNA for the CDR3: TGTGCCAGCAGAGCCGACACTCACTATGGCTACACCTTC.

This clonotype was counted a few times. CDR3 sequence: CASSLKVDSPYEQYF. The CDR3 DNA sequence: TGTGCCAGCAGCTTAAAGGTGGACAGCCCCTACGAGCAGTACTTC. The chain has TRBV7-8 and TRBJ2-7; possible D gene TRBD1, 6 bases. This CDR3 has 15 amino acids. The germline gives CDR1 SGHVS, CDR2 FQNEAQ. Deletions cut 2 bases from V and 2 bases from J, with 13 bases between. Full variable domain (missing parts from reference TRBV7-8 and TRBJ2-7): GAGVSQSPRYKVAKRGQDVALRCDPISGHVSLFWYQQALGQGPEFLTYFQNEAQLDKSGLPSDRFFAERPEGSVSTLKIQRTQQEDSAVYLCASSLKVDSPYEQYFGPGTRLTVT.

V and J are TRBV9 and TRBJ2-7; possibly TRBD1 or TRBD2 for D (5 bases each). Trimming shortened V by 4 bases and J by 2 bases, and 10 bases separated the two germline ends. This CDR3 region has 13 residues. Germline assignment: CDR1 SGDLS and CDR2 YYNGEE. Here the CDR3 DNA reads TGTGCCAGCAGCCGGGACCTCACCTACGAGCAGTACTTC. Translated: CASSRDLTYEQYF.

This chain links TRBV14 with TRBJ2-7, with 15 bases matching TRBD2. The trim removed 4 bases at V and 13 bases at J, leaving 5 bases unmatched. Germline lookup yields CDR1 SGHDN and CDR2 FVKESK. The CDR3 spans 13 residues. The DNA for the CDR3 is TGTGCCAGCAGCCCTGGGACTAGCGGGAGGCTTTACTTC. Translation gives CASSPGTSGRLYF.

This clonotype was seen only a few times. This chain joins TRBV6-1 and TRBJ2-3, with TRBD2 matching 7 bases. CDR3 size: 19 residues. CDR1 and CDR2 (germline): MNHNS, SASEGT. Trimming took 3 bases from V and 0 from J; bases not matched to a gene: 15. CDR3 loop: CASSERGMSGGLSTDTQYF. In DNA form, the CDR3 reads TGTGCCAGCAGTGAGCGAGGGATGTCGGGAGGATTGAGCACAGATACGCAGTATTTT.

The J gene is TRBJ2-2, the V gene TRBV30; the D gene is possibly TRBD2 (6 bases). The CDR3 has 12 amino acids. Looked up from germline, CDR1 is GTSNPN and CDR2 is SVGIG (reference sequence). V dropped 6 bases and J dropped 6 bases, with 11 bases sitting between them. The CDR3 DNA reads TGTGCCTGCGTCTCGGGGGCCGGGGAGCTGTTTTTT. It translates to CACVSGAGELFF.